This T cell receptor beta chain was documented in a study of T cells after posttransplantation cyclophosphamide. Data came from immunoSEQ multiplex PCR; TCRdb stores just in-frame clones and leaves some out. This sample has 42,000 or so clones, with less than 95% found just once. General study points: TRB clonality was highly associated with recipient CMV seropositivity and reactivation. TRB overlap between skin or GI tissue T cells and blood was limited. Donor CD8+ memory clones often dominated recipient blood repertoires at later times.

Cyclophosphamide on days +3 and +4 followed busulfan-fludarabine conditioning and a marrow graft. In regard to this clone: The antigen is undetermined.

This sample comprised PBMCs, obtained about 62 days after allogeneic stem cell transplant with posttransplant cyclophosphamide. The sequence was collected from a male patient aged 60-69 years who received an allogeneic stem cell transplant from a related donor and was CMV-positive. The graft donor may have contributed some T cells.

CDR3 in amino acids: CASSQAPSGGTDTQYF. The CDR3 DNA is TGCGCCAGCAGCCAAGCGCCTAGCGGGGGCACAGATACGCAGTATTTT. The chain is built from TRBV4-1 and TRBJ2-3, with 9 bases aligning to TRBD2. There are 16 residues in the CDR3. Germline V CDR1 and CDR2: MGHRA, YSYEKL. V was pared by 1 base and J by 1 base, with 3 bases of the junction left unmatched.